Each of the 27 T cell receptor beta chains below was sequenced from the same sample in a study of cytomegalovirus exposure and HLA in healthy donors. PCR was performed using 60 Vbeta and 13 Jbeta primers. Repertoires were generated with immunoSEQ multiplex PCR, while TCRdb's copy carries only in-frame clones and drops some. This table holds 150,000 to 200,000 clones, 60% to 85% found once. What was sequenced was PBMCs. These receptors all stem from a woman aged 45-60 years in good health and CMV-seropositive.

The V gene is TRBV29-1, the J gene TRBJ1-1; D is undetermined. The germline V and J ends were trimmed by 6 bases and 5 bases, with 10 bases remaining between them. Germline loops: CDR1 SQVTM, CDR2 ANQGSEA. The CDR3 runs to 11 residues. This CDR3 reads CSVLRGTEAFF. Written as DNA, the CDR3 is TGCAGCGTCCTAAGAGGGACTGAAGCTTTCTTT.

J is TRBJ2-1 and V is TRBV7-2; D is ambiguous. Trimming took off 4 bases at V and 9 bases at J, with 16 bases between the two ends. The CDR3 sequence is 14 residues long. CDR1 SGHTA and CDR2 FQGNSA come from the germline V gene. The CDR3 bases are TGTGCCAGCAGCTCTACCTTCGACTCTCGTGAGCAGTTCTTC. This encodes CASSSTFDSREQFF. Complete variable domain (other parts from reference TRBV7-2 and TRBJ2-1): GAGVSQSPSNKVTEKGKDVELRCDPISGHTALYWYRQSLGQGLEFLIYFQGNSAPDKSGLPSDRFSAERTGGSVSTLTIQRTQQEDSAVYLCASSSTFDSREQFFGPGTRLTVL.

This clone came up a few times. V is TRBV5-1 and J is TRBJ2-5; 9 nucleotides align to TRBD1. V gave up 4 bases and J gave up 5 bases; unmatched junction bases: 6. The CDR3 runs to 14 residues. Germline V CDR1 and CDR2: SGHRS, YFSETQ. DNA for the CDR3: TGCGCCAGCAGCCCGGACAGGGGAAGGGAGACCCAGTACTTC. It codes for CASSPDRGRETQYF.

J is TRBJ1-5 and V is TRBV2; possibly TRBD1 for D (5 bases). The CDR3 extends over 12 amino acids. V lost 6 bases, J lost 13 bases, and 16 bases lay in between. Germline V gene data show CDR1 as SNHLY and CDR2 as FYNNEI. For the CDR3, the DNA is TGTGCCAGCAGCTCTTTGGGGGACTTGCAGCATTTT. This gives the protein CASSSLGDLQHF.

Only a few counts were recorded for this clone. J is TRBJ2-1 and V is TRBV4-1; possible D gene TRBD2, 5 bases. The germline V gene has CDR1 MGHRA and CDR2 YSYEKL. Deletions cut 0 bases from V and 8 bases from J, with 14 bases between. This CDR3 has 15 amino acids. CDR3 sequence (DNA): TGCGCCAGCAGCCAAGATTCATCTAGCTGGGATGAGCAGTTCTTC. Residues: CASSQDSSSWDEQFF.

This chain joins TRBV5-1 and TRBJ1-1; a possible D gene is TRBD1 (5 bases). Between the trimmed V and J ends, which lost 6 bases and 1 base, there was a span of 13 bases. The CDR3 is 14 residues long. Germline CDR1 and CDR2: SGHRS and YFSETQ. The CDR3, as DNA: TGCGCCAGCATGGCAGGGATGGAGAACACTGAAGCTTTCTTT. As protein: CASMAGMENTEAFF.

The rearrangement uses TRBV18 and TRBJ2-3, with a weak D call TRBD2 (5 bases). The V gene's germline CDR1 is KGHSH and CDR2 LQKENI. V lost 6 bases and J lost 7, with 20 bases in between. The CDR3 is made up of 15 amino acids. CDR3 region: CASSVEGQSINTQYF. The CDR3 DNA reads TGTGCCAGCTCCGTTGAGGGCCAGTCGATTAATACGCAGTATTTT.

This clone was detected ten times or more. The sample carries other DNA sequences with the same CDR3. The chain couples TRBV6-5 to TRBJ1-6; D ambiguous. Germline V gene sequence: CDR1 MNHEY, CDR2 SVGAGI. Trimming cost V 2 bases and J 3 bases, with 5 bases left between them. This CDR3 region has 14 residues. CDR3 in DNA: TGTGCCAGCAGTTACAGAGTCTATAATTCACCCCTCCACTTT. Residues: CASSYRVYNSPLHF.

CDR3 protein: CASRGTGNYEQYF. The CDR3 region has the DNA TGCGCCAGCAGGGGGACAGGGAACTACGAGCAGTACTTC. V and J are TRBV10-2 and TRBJ2-7, with TRBD1 identical over 9 bases. V dropped 6 bases and J dropped 3; count of bases not matched to a gene: 3. The CDR3 has 13 amino acids. Germline values: CDR1 WSHSY, CDR2 SAAADI.

The chain combines TRBV5-1 with TRBJ1-1; 8 bases agree with TRBD1. V shed 1 base and J 1 base; nucleotides not matched to a gene: 9. CDR1 and CDR2 (germline): SGHRS, YFSETQ. The CDR3 has 17 residues. The CDR3 DNA follows: TGCGCCAGCAGCTTGTATGCAGGGGGCCTTTCGAACACTGAAGCTTTCTTT. Translating gives CASSLYAGGLSNTEAFF.

The V call is TRBV4-1, the J call TRBJ1-4; the match to TRBD1 covers 7 bases. CDR1 and CDR2 (germline): MGHRA, YSYEKL. The J segment lost 4 bases and the V segment lost 0 bases, leaving 2 bases of the junction unmatched. The CDR3 extends over 15 amino acids. CDR3 bases: TGCGCCAGCAGCCAAGAGGGACAGAGTAATGAAAAACTGTTTTTT. It codes for CASSQEGQSNEKLFF.

The chain has TRBV27 and TRBJ1-2; D possibly corresponds to TRBD1 (5 bases). Trimming removed 3 bases at V and 5 bases at J, with 16 bases between. Germline lookup yields CDR1 MNHEY and CDR2 SMNVEV (reference sequence). This CDR3 spans 15 amino acids. The CDR3 loop is CASSFRRDVSYGYTF. The CDR3 DNA follows: TGTGCCAGCAGTTTTCGGCGGGACGTTAGTTATGGCTACACCTTC.

V and J are TRBV7-9 and TRBJ2-2; D perhaps matches TRBD2 (5 bases). Trimming removed 5 bases from V and 9 bases from J, with 13 bases in between. CDR3 length equals 13 residues. CDR1 is SEHNR, CDR2 FQNEAQ, per germline (reference sequence). This CDR3 reads CASSRTEAWELFF. Here the CDR3 DNA reads TGTGCCAGCAGCCGGACTGAGGCGTGGGAGCTGTTTTTT.

This clone was detected a few times. The V gene is TRBV30, the J gene TRBJ1-5; D is possibly TRBD1 (5 bases). This CDR3 is built from 15 residues. Trimming took 0 bases from V and 1 from J, leaving 10 bases between them. The germline gives CDR1 GTSNPN, CDR2 SVGIG (reference sequence). CDR3 in amino acids: CAWSVMRGSNQPQHF. In nucleotides, the CDR3 is TGTGCCTGGAGTGTGATGCGGGGGAGCAATCAGCCCCAGCATTTT.

V usage is TRBV2 and J usage is TRBJ2-1; D perhaps matches TRBD2 (6 bases). Germline V lookup: CDR1 SNHLY, CDR2 FYNNEI. Trimming shortened V by 2 bases and J by 9 bases, and 11 bases separated the two germline ends. The CDR3 extends over 13 amino acids. CDR3 coding DNA: TGTGCCAGCAGTGAATCGAGGGGAGGTGAGCAGTTCTTC. This encodes CASSESRGGEQFF.

In its sample, this clone was seen a few times. The chain recombines TRBV18 with TRBJ2-2; 8 bases map to TRBD1. Germline CDR1 KGHSH, CDR2 LQKENI. CDR3 length: 16 amino acids. V trimming: 3 bases; J trimming: 0 bases; junction bases outside the gene matches: 3. In DNA, the CDR3 is TGTGCCAGCTCACCGAGACAGGGGACGAACACCGGGGAGCTGTTTTTT. This gives the protein CASSPRQGTNTGELFF.

The chain carries TRBV7-9 and TRBJ2-3, with 8 bases matching TRBD1. Germline V lookup: CDR1 SEHNR, CDR2 FQNEAQ (reference sequence). The CDR3 runs 15 residues. The V and J ends lost 6 bases and 1 base, in that order; junction bases with no gene match: 6. The CDR3 reads CASSPTGGRTDTQYF. Here the CDR3 DNA reads TGTGCCAGCAGTCCTACAGGGGGACGCACAGATACGCAGTATTTT.

The rearrangement uses TRBV2 and TRBJ1-1; unclear D gene. V lost 2 bases and J lost 4, with 11 bases in between. CDR1 and CDR2 (germline): SNHLY, FYNNEI. The CDR3 extends over 14 amino acids. This chain's CDR3 is CASSESRSVTEAFF. CDR3 nucleotides: TGTGCCAGCAGTGAATCGAGGTCCGTCACTGAAGCTTTCTTT.

This clone has only one observation. This rearrangement joins TRBV11-2 to TRBJ1-1; 7 positions agree with TRBD1. The ends lost 4 bases at V and 12 bases at J; junction bases unmatched: 17. The length of the CDR3 is 15 residues. Germline CDR1 is SGHAT and CDR2 is FQNNGV. DNA for the CDR3: TGTGCCAGCAGCTCCGCCCGACAGGGCTCTGGTGGAACTTTCTTT. It encodes CASSSARQGSGGTFF. The whole variable domain, filled in from reference TRBV11-2 and TRBJ1-1, reads EAGVAQSPRYKIIEKRQSVAFWCNPISGHATLYWYQQILGQGPKLLIQFQNNGVVDDSQLPKDRFSAERLKGVDSTLKIQPAKLEDSAVYLCASSSARQGSGGTFFGQGTRLTVV.

The V and J genes are TRBV21-1 and TRBJ2-3; the table's D call TRBD1 went unverified against the DNA. TRBV21-1 is a documented pseudogene. This CDR3 has 14 amino acids. The CDR3 nucleotides are TGTGCCAGCAGCGTCTCAGGGTGCACAGATACGCAGTATTTT. Encoded protein: CASSVSGCTDTQYF.

V and J are TRBV4-1 and TRBJ1-2; D is unresolved. The CDR3 consists of 14 residues. In germline, CDR1 is MGHRA, CDR2 YSYEKL. Trimming cost V 1 base and J 6 bases, with 12 bases left between them. This CDR3 reads CASSQVSGIHGYTF. For the CDR3, the DNA is TGCGCCAGCAGCCAAGTTTCGGGGATTCATGGCTACACCTTC.

The J gene is TRBJ1-2, the V gene TRBV15; 10 bases line up with TRBD1. J lost 4 bases, V lost 5 bases, and 10 bases had no gene match. Germline-derived CDR1 and CDR2 are LNHNV and YYDKDF (reference sequence). The CDR3 runs 16 residues. The CDR3 sequence is CATSPPGTGVFYGYTF. DNA of the CDR3: TGTGCCACCAGCCCACCCGGGACAGGGGTTTTCTATGGCTACACCTTC.

The J gene is TRBJ2-3, the V gene TRBV6-5; the match to TRBD1 covers 8 bases. The V segment lost 0 bases and the J segment 14 bases; nucleotides outside the gene matches: 10. Germline V CDR1 and CDR2: MNHEY, SVGAGI. The CDR3 extends over 14 amino acids. The CDR3 spells CASSYSLGQGAMYF. The CDR3 DNA sequence: TGTGCCAGCAGTTACTCCCTAGGGCAGGGGGCCATGTATTTT.

This clone was detected a few times. The V call is TRBV29-1, the J call TRBJ2-5; no firm D call. There are 13 residues in the CDR3. Deletions cut 2 bases from V and 2 bases from J, with 9 bases between. CDR1 SQVTM and CDR2 ANQGSEA come from the germline V gene. DNA for the CDR3: TGCAGCGTTGAAATAGTTCCACAAGAGACCCAGTACTTC. Its protein is CSVEIVPQETQYF.

CDR3 bases: TGTGCCAGCACCCTCCACAGGGTGGGAGAGACCCAGTACTTC. Translated: CASTLHRVGETQYF. The V and J genes are TRBV2 and TRBJ2-5; D perhaps matches TRBD1 (6 bases). CDR3 length equals 14 residues. Between the trimmed V and J ends, which lost 7 bases and 4 bases, there was a span of 16 bases. Germline loops: CDR1 SNHLY, CDR2 FYNNEI.

The sample holds a few counts of this clone. The chain employs TRBV4-1 and TRBJ1-6; 9 nucleotides match TRBD1. This CDR3 region has 16 residues. The V gene's germline CDR1 is MGHRA and CDR2 YSYEKL. Unmatched junction bases numbered 9, after V lost 2 bases and J lost 10 bases. DNA of the CDR3: TGCGCCAGCAGCCAAACTGACGGGGGGACAGGGTCACCCCTCCACTTT. Protein product: CASSQTDGGTGSPLHF.

The rearrangement links TRBV10-1 to TRBJ2-2, with D possibly TRBD2 on 5 matching bases. Trimming stripped 7 bases from V and 6 bases from J, with 15 bases between. The germline CDR1 and CDR2 sequences are WNHNN and SYGVQD (reference sequence). This CDR3 has 14 residues. The CDR3 sequence: CASTPGTSPGELFF. CDR3 DNA sequence: TGCGCCAGCACACCGGGAACATCTCCCGGGGAGCTGTTTTTT.